This entry concerns a single T cell receptor (beta chain). Its antigen is unidentified. Profiled with immunoSEQ multiplex PCR; TCRdb holds only in-frame clones, not every one. The sample holds tens of thousands of clones, around 78% seen once. Germline values: CDR1 WNHNN, CDR2 SYGVQD (reference sequence). V trimming: 6 bases; J trimming: 6 bases; junction bases outside the gene matches: 7. The CDR3 is made up of 14 amino acids. This record belongs to a study of vaccination effects on CD4 cells after COVID-19. Study information: Post-vaccine specimens arrived a median 72 days past the second dose.

After expansion with viral peptide pools in the ViraFEST assay, antigen-specific CD4+ T cells were sequenced. The authors isolated CD4+ T cells after 10 days of culture. Participants each got two BNT162b2 or mRNA-1273 vaccine doses. None of these healthy vaccinees had been infected with SARS-CoV-2 before vaccination. Each culture had half its medium swapped for IL-2 medium on days 3 and 7. Study observations and caveats: Infection-derived and vaccine-derived clones contracted markedly late after vaccination.

The sequencing here drew on CD4+ T cells from PBMCs cultured with HCoV-229E spike peptides, taken after COVID-19 vaccination. The TCR originated in a human donor who received a COVID-19 vaccine. This chain links TRBV10-1 with TRBJ2-3; TRBD1 matches at 9 bases. CDR3 nucleotide sequence: TGCGCCAGCAGCAGGGACAGGGTAGGCGATACGCAGTATTTT. Translated, it gives CASSRDRVGDTQYF.